These 18 T cell receptor beta chains share one sample of origin, sequenced in a study of T cell responses to AZD1222 COVID-19 vaccine. Sequencing used immunoSEQ multiplex PCR; TCRdb keeps in-frame clones, though not all of them. The sample consists of 90,000 to 150,000 clones, 88% of them appearing once. Sequencing used peripheral blood, obtained 28 days after the second AZD1222 dose. The receptors here all came from an adult who received the AZD1222 COVID-19 vaccine.

The CDR3 DNA sequence: TGTGCCAGCAGCGTCGATGGGGGTCAGGGTCCAGATACGCAGTATTTT. Its translation is CASSVDGGQGPDTQYF. The V gene is TRBV9, the J gene TRBJ2-3; D might be TRBD1 or TRBD2, each matching 5 bases. The V and J ends lost 2 bases and 4 bases respectively, with 17 bases between them. Looked up from germline, CDR1 is SGDLS and CDR2 is YYNGEE. The CDR3 loop spans 16 amino acids.

The chain carries TRBV30 and TRBJ1-2; the match to TRBD1 covers 8 bases. Losses at the gene ends were 4 bases for V and 5 bases for J; bases not matched to a gene: 9. Per germline, CDR1 GTSNPN and CDR2 SVGIG (reference sequence). The CDR3 extends over 14 amino acids. CDR3 in DNA: TGTGCCTGGACTTACAGGGGGTTAAGTTATGGCTACACCTTC. Its protein is CAWTYRGLSYGYTF. Filled out from reference TRBV30 and TRBJ1-2, the complete variable domain reads SQTIHQWPATLVQPVGSPLSLECTVEGTSNPNLYWYRQAAGRGLQLLFYSVGIGQISSEVPQNLSASRPQDRQFILSSKKLLLSDSGFYLCAWTYRGLSYGYTFGSGTRLTVV.

The chain uses TRBV28 and TRBJ1-2; 7 bases match TRBD1. The trim removed 2 bases at V and 5 bases at J, leaving 11 bases unmatched. CDR1 MDHEN and CDR2 SYDVKM come from the germline V gene. This CDR3 spans 16 amino acids. The CDR3 spells CASSLGPQQGMYGYTF. The CDR3, as DNA: TGTGCCAGCAGTTTAGGGCCCCAACAGGGGATGTATGGCTACACCTTC.

The V call is TRBV6-5, the J call TRBJ2-7; no reliable D call. Germline-derived CDR1 and CDR2 are MNHEY and SVGAGI. Deletions cut 6 bases from V and 4 bases from J, with 10 bases between. The CDR3 sequence is 12 residues long. Here the CDR3 DNA reads TGTGCCAGCAGCACGGGCCGGTACGAGCAGTACTTC. This gives the protein CASSTGRYEQYF.

The V call is TRBV6-5, the J call TRBJ1-4; 9 bases fit TRBD1. The CDR3 contains 15 residues. Germline V gene lookup returns CDR1 MNHEY and CDR2 SVGAGI. The V gene end was trimmed by 5 bases and the J gene end by 6 bases; junction bases not matched to a gene: 7. The CDR3 loop reads CASSPRGQGYEKLFF. The DNA of the CDR3 is TGTGCCAGCAGTCCCAGGGGACAGGGCTATGAAAAACTGTTTTTT.

The rearrangement uses TRBV9 and TRBJ2-7; TRBD1 matches at 12 bases. V lost 3 bases and J lost 4; bases outside the gene matches: 5. Per germline, CDR1 SGDLS and CDR2 YYNGEE. The CDR3 runs 15 residues. CDR3 sequence: CASSEGQGAVYEQYF. CDR3 DNA: TGTGCCAGCAGCGAGGGACAGGGGGCGGTGTACGAGCAGTACTTC.

V is TRBV27 and J is TRBJ2-7, with D perhaps TRBD1 or TRBD2 (6 bases each). The CDR3 has 13 residues. With 8 bases removed from V and 3 bases from J, the gap between germline ends came to 14 bases. CDR1 and CDR2 (germline): MNHEY, SMNVEV (reference sequence). CDR3 sequence reads: CASRPGAYYEQYF. The CDR3 bases are TGTGCCAGCCGCCCGGGGGCCTACTACGAGCAGTACTTC.

The chain couples TRBV7-9 to TRBJ1-2; D gene ambiguous. CDR1 and CDR2 (germline): SEHNR, FQNEAQ (reference sequence). V was clipped by 5 bases and J by 4 bases, with 8 bases between them. This CDR3 spans 12 amino acids. The CDR3 loop reads CASSADSYGYTF. Here the CDR3 DNA reads TGTGCCAGCAGCGCTGATTCCTATGGCTACACCTTC. The full variable domain, its missing parts supplied by reference TRBV7-9 and TRBJ1-2, is DTGVSQNPRHKITKRGQNVTFRCDPISEHNRLYWYRQTLGQGPEFLTYFQNEAQLEKSRLLSDRFSAERPKGSFSTLEIQRTEQGDSAMYLCASSADSYGYTFGSGTRLTVV.

The chain combines TRBV28 with TRBJ1-4, with 10 bases fitting TRBD1. Germline loops: CDR1 MDHEN, CDR2 SYDVKM. Trimming at V came to 4 bases and at J to 8 bases, leaving 13 bases not matched to a gene. This CDR3 comprises 17 residues. CDR3 amino acids: CASSSRDRGGIGEKLFF. The DNA for the CDR3 is TGTGCCAGCAGTTCTCGGGACAGGGGAGGTATAGGGGAAAAACTGTTTTTT.

This rearrangement joins TRBV5-1 to TRBJ1-1; D might be TRBD1 (5 bases). The CDR3 has 14 amino acids. The germline CDR1 and CDR2 sequences are SGHRS and YFSETQ. V was trimmed by 5 bases and J by 1 base, leaving 12 bases between them. CDR3 nucleotides: TGCGCCAGCAGTCACGTCACAGGGAACACTGAAGCTTTCTTT. It specifies CASSHVTGNTEAFF.

The chain recombines TRBV4-2 with TRBJ2-3; possibly TRBD1 for D (6 bases). The CDR3 extends over 16 amino acids. CDR1 is LGHNA and CDR2 is YNFKEQ in the germline V gene. V was shortened by 3 bases and J by 1 base, with 14 bases between the two germline ends. CDR3 region: CASSQGETGGTDTQYF. The CDR3 bases are TGTGCCAGCAGCCAGGGTGAGACAGGCGGCACAGATACGCAGTATTTT.

This sequence joins TRBV5-8 and TRBJ1-5, with D possibly being TRBD1 (6 bases). The V gene's germline CDR1 is SGHTS and CDR2 YDEGEE. This CDR3 has 15 amino acids. The ends were cut back, 0 bases at V and 0 bases at J, with 7 bases in the middle. The DNA for the CDR3 is TGTGCCAGCAGCTTGGGGACAGATAGCAATCAGCCCCAGCATTTT. It yields the protein CASSLGTDSNQPQHF.

This chain links TRBV9 with TRBJ2-7; 8 bases are a match to TRBD2. V lost 0 bases to trimming and J lost 3 bases; unmatched junction nucleotides: 8. This CDR3 is built from 16 residues. In germline, CDR1 is SGDLS, CDR2 YYNGEE. DNA for the CDR3: TGTGCCAGCAGCGTAGAGCGGAGCGGGGGACGCTACGAGCAGTACTTC. This encodes CASSVERSGGRYEQYF.

The chain has TRBV12-3 or TRBV12-4 and TRBJ2-1; TRBD2 is a possible D gene (6 bases). This CDR3 is 13 amino acids long. Trimming took off 6 bases at V and 7 bases at J, with 13 bases between the two ends. The CDR3 is CASSSSLANEQFF. CDR3 nucleotides: TGTGCCAGCAGCTCCTCGCTAGCGAATGAGCAGTTCTTC.

The gene calls are TRBV7-9 and TRBJ1-1; D is unresolved. The CDR3 runs to 14 residues. Trimming removed 1 base from V and 1 base from J, with 7 bases in between. The germline gives CDR1 SEHNR, CDR2 FQNEAQ (reference sequence). CDR3 in amino acids: CASSLGPRNTEAFF. The CDR3, as DNA: TGTGCCAGCAGCTTAGGACCGAGGAACACTGAAGCTTTCTTT. Combining the CDR3 with reference TRBV7-9 and TRBJ1-1 gives the whole variable domain DTGVSQNPRHKITKRGQNVTFRCDPISEHNRLYWYRQTLGQGPEFLTYFQNEAQLEKSRLLSDRFSAERPKGSFSTLEIQRTEQGDSAMYLCASSLGPRNTEAFFGQGTRLTVV.

This chain joins TRBV7-9 and TRBJ2-7; maybe TRBD1 (5 bases). V lost 7 bases, J lost 6 bases, and 16 bases lay in between. Germline CDR1 and CDR2: SEHNR and FQNEAQ (reference sequence). This CDR3 is 13 amino acids long. CDR3 sequence (DNA): TGTGCCAGCAACACAGGTCACCCGCTCGAGCAGTACTTC. Residues: CASNTGHPLEQYF.

CDR3 nucleotide sequence: TGTGCCAGCAGAGATAGTAGGGCGGTGAACACTGAAGCTTTCTTT. Residues: CASRDSRAVNTEAFF. The chain links TRBV28 to TRBJ1-1, with D uncertain. The V end lost 6 bases, the J end lost 0 bases, and 14 bases lay between the germline ends. This CDR3 contains 15 residues. Germline V gene data show CDR1 as MDHEN and CDR2 as SYDVKM.

The J gene is TRBJ1-1, the V gene TRBV14; D perhaps matches TRBD1 (6 bases). The ends were cut back, 4 bases at V and 5 bases at J, with 20 bases in the middle. The germline V gene has CDR1 SGHDN and CDR2 FVKESK. CDR3 size: 16 residues. The CDR3 reads CASSPVAGAGRTEAFF. The CDR3 region has the DNA TGTGCCAGCAGCCCCGTTGCAGGGGCCGGTCGGACTGAAGCTTTCTTT.